This paragraph reports one TCR beta chain. Some clones are missing from TCRdb's copy, which holds only in-frame ones; the method was immunoSEQ multiplex PCR. The sample includes more than 1.2 million clones, about 98.5% of them seen just once. This sample is part of a study of shared clonotypes between healthy human individuals. The length of the CDR3 is 13 residues. Trimming removed 7 bases from V and 5 bases from J; junction bases left unmatched: 3. Germline lookup yields CDR1 SNHLY and CDR2 FYNNEI. The chain recombines TRBV2 with TRBJ1-1, with TRBD1 matching over 11 bases. The TCR sequence derives from a man aged 25-45 years in good health. The sample comprised naive CD4+ T cells sorted from blood. Subset of the sample: CD45RA+ positively selected. This CDR3 is CASKGQGETEAFF. Written as DNA, the CDR3 is TGTGCCAGCAAGGGACAGGGGGAGACTGAAGCTTTCTTT.